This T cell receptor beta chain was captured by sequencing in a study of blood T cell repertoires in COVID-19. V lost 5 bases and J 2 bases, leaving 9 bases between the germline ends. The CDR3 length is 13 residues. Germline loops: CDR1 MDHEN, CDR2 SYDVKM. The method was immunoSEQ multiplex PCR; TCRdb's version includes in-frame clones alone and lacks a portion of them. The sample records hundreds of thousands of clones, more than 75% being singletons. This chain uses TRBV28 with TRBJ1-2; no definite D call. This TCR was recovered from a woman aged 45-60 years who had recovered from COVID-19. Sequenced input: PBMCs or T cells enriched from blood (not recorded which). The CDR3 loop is CASSESGNYGYTF. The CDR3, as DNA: TGTGCCAGCAGTGAATCGGGGAACTATGGCTACACCTTC.